This entry features one TCR beta chain sequence. It lacks a known antigen. Nothing much larger sits one base from this clone, and base qualities are not available. The data were obtained in a study of PD-1 blockade in classical Hodgkin lymphoma (dated by TCRdb to between 2020 and 2021). Broadly, across the study: Nivolumab dosing was 3 mg/kg intravenously every 2 weeks, continuing until either disease progression or unacceptable toxicity. The study used TCR beta sequencing and CyTOF to define a peripheral blood immune signature of response to PD-1 blockade in classical Hodgkin lymphoma.

What the work shows at the level of the full study, not this receptor alone: Baseline diversity similar to that of newly diagnosed patients was observed in trial patients achieving complete response, whereas significantly lower diversity was observed in partial responders and progressors. A significant rise by C4D1 was seen in CD4+ but not CD8+ TCR diversity (p=0.0027 vs p=0.16), with the rise being most apparent in complete responders (p=0.02). The study was restricted to a single clinical trial cohort, and the causes of repertoire differences, possibly disease activity or prior therapy, were left undefined. Newly diagnosed patients were reported to have lower baseline TCR diversity than healthy donors, and relapsed/refractory patients were reported to have lower baseline TCR diversity still. Lower diversity was observed in patients in whom nivolumab was started less than 1 year after ASCT, and these patients were excluded from later analyses so that confounding by immune reconstitution would be avoided.

The Qiagen DNeasy kit was used to extract genomic DNA from unsorted PBMCs and from the negatively selected CD4+ and CD8+ fractions. TCR beta CDR3 regions were subjected to amplification by immunoSEQ multiplex PCR with primers that anneal to V and J segments. A synthetic immune receptor repertoire was used to minimize amplification bias, and any remaining bias was removed computationally after sequencing. The published analysis was carried out like this. Repertoire diversity was quantified as the Shannon entropy index using custom Python scripts. The unsorted, CD4+ and CD8+ repertoires were each analyzed separately, with the exception of combined analyses, where CD4+ and CD8+ sequences were merged in silico. A clone counted as expanded when the clone's frequency after treatment rose at least 2-fold relative to C1D1, and clones undetected at baseline were given a pseudocount of 0.5. Singleton clones were defined as clones with 0 or 1 copy at C1D1, and non-singleton clones were defined as clones with 2 or more copies. Clones expanded in unsorted samples were annotated as CD4+, CD8+ or unknown by matching protein sequences in sorted samples from the same patient. Wilcoxon tests on paired samples were used to test changes in diversity from C1D1 to C4D1. TCRdb carries this immuneACCESS record with in-frame sequences only. Its versions omit some clonotypes, under half of them owing to an unresolved V gene in the studies checked, with the rest unexplained. The DNA gave D and trimming, while V, J and clone size come from that table. The sample contains 25,000 to 30,000 clones, over 70% of them found a single time. Of the sample, about a fifth falls within the top ten clones.

Per the publication, the time point label means: cycle 4 day 1 (C4D1), after 6 weeks of nivolumab. All trial patients had relapsed after autologous stem cell transplantation, with cohorts A, B and C differing in prior brentuximab vedotin exposure. The trial cohort was composed of around 60 patients with relapsed/refractory classical Hodgkin lymphoma, for whom complete response, partial response or progressive disease was recorded as best overall response. Single-agent nivolumab was administered to trial patients in the multi-cohort phase II CheckMate 205 trial. An independent review committee assessed best overall response using the 2007 International Working Group response criteria. PBMCs from the trial were collected at three points: immediately before nivolumab initiation (C1D1), and during therapy at cycle 2 day 1 and cycle 4 day 1. Peripheral blood was collected in 8 mL Vacutainer Cell Preparation Tubes, from which PBMCs were isolated by centrifugation and then cryopreserved.

V sheds 1 base and J sheds 8 bases, leaving 9 bases between their ends. Counted from cysteine to phenylalanine, this CDR3 has 14 amino acids. The kept DNA is CDR3 alone, 42 bases in frame from the first base. The germline V gene sets CDR1 to SGHVS and CDR2 to FNYEAQ. Recombination connected TRBV7-6 to TRBJ1-6, with an unclear D gene assignment. This receptor was taken from a human donor with classical Hodgkin lymphoma. Sequenced material: peripheral blood mononuclear cells (PBMCs), taken before the fourth cycle of nivolumab. CDR3 reads: CASSLVDDDSPLHF. The DNA sequence reads TGTGCCAGCAGCTTAGTGGACGACGATTCACCCCTCCACTTT.